Sequencing of this T cell receptor (beta chain) was carried out in a study of T-cell reconstitution after alpha-beta-depleted transplantation in children. Unique molecular identifiers were incorporated when the TCRbeta library was constructed. TCRdb re-called the PCR reads with MiXCR, one entry per CDR3 protein. The sample has some 290,000 distinct CDR3 sequences; more than 9% are singletons. This clonotype was recorded at least ten times. CDR1 and CDR2 (germline): MNHEY, SMNVEV (reference sequence). The CDR3 runs 13 residues. The V gene lost 4 bases and the J gene lost 0 bases, with 7 bases spanning the gap.

Specimen: PBMCs from the stem cell graft donor, collected from the stem cell graft. The chain couples TRBV27 to TRBJ2-7, with no clear D. This clonotype was sampled from a human donor who donated a stem cell graft to a child with SCID. The CDR3, as DNA: TGTGCCAGCAGTTGGGCGGTCTCCTACGAGCAGTACTTC. Translation gives CASSWAVSYEQYF.